The rows below give T cell receptor beta chains drawn from one sample of a study of blood T cell repertoires in COVID-19. Clones were read by immunoSEQ multiplex PCR, and TCRdb kept only the in-frame ones, dropping some. This table has about 140,000 clones, around 81% appearing once. The sequenced material came from peripheral blood. The receptors originated from a human donor in a cohort sampled during active COVID-19. Both conserved end residues are part of each CDR3. The D gene is left open where the match is weak. Size is stated for part of the rows, as once, few or many counts, or as a class when the clone is expanded.

>-|TRBV7-2|TRBJ1-5|-
CASSMTEYSNQPQHF
TGTGCCAGCAGCATGACAGAGTATAGCAATCAGCCCCAGCATTTT
>-|TRBV27|TRBJ2-7|-
CASRTRDTYEQYF
TGTGCCAGCAGGACCCGGGACACCTACGAGCAGTACTTC
>once|TRBV7-9|TRBJ2-1|TRBD1
CASSSRGPSYNEQFF
TGTGCCAGCAGCTCCAGGGGGCCCTCCTACAATGAGCAGTTCTTC
>-|TRBV7-6|TRBJ2-7|TRBD1
CASSLDTGVTYEQYF
TGTGCCAGCAGCTTAGATACAGGGGTTACCTACGAGCAGTACTTC
>-|TRBV9|TRBJ2-7|-
CASSAEGYEQYF
TGTGCCAGTAGCGCGGAGGGCTACGAGCAGTACTTC
>-|TRBV13|TRBJ2-7|TRBD1
CASSQQGVLAASEQYF
TGTGCCAGCAGCCAACAGGGGGTACTAGCAGCTAGCGAGCAGTACTTC
>-|TRBV6-2/TRBV6-3|TRBJ2-3|TRBD2
CASSFLAGSTDTQYF
TGTGCCAGCAGTTTCCTAGCGGGGAGCACAGATACGCAGTATTTT
>-|TRBV4-1|TRBJ2-7|-
CASSKTGVTSYEQYF
TGCGCCAGCAGCAAAACCGGGGTTACCTCCTACGAGCAGTACTTC
>few|TRBV10-2|TRBJ2-7|-
CASSSVSREQYF
TGCGCCAGCAGTTCGGTAAGCCGGGAGCAGTACTTC
>-|TRBV28|TRBJ2-5|-
CASSVGGETQYF
TGTGCCAGCAGCGTAGGGGGAGAGACCCAGTACTTC
>-|TRBV18|TRBJ2-7|-
CASSPTGFPYEQYF
TGTGCCAGCTCACCTACAGGGTTTCCCTACGAGCAGTACTTC
>once|TRBV5-4|TRBJ1-6|TRBD1
CASSRKSGTGVNSPLHF
TGTGCCAGCAGCCGAAAATCCGGGACAGGGGTCAATTCACCCCTCCACTTT
>-|TRBV18|TRBJ1-1|TRBD1
CASSPQGTGYTEAFF
TGTGCCAGCTCACCCCAAGGGACAGGATACACTGAAGCTTTCTTT
>-|TRBV7-8|TRBJ2-1|TRBD1
CASSGGQGAGNEQFF
TGTGCCAGCAGCGGGGGACAGGGGGCTGGGAATGAGCAGTTCTTC
>-|TRBV19|TRBJ2-7|TRBD2
CASSRGLAGGYEQYF
TGTGCCAGTAGCCGCGGACTAGCGGGAGGCTACGAGCAGTACTTC
>-|TRBV6-5|TRBJ2-7|-
CASTNGVGIFEQYF
TGTGCCAGCACCAACGGGGTAGGAATCTTCGAGCAGTACTTC
>once|TRBV7-6|TRBJ1-4|TRBD1
CASSFQPAGGREELFF
TGTGCCAGCAGCTTTCAACCCGCAGGGGGCCGTGAAGAACTGTTTTTT
>-|TRBV10-3|TRBJ2-7|-
CAASDPYEQYF
TGTGCCGCTAGCGATCCCTACGAGCAGTACTTC
>-|TRBV27|TRBJ1-2|-
CASSSTGPPSIYGYTF
TGTGCCAGCAGTTCAACAGGACCCCCTTCAATCTATGGCTACACCTTC
>once|TRBV6-5|TRBJ2-2|-
CASSYRRRTNTGELFF
TGTGCCAGCAGTTATAGGAGGCGGACGAACACCGGGGAGCTGTTTTTT
>-|TRBV5-1|TRBJ2-4|TRBD2
CASRPTSGLVKNIQYF
TGCGCCAGCAGGCCCACTAGCGGGCTGGTCAAAAACATTCAGTACTTC
>-|TRBV9|TRBJ2-3|TRBD1
CASSANTGAIGDTQYF
TGTGCCAGCAGCGCAAATACAGGGGCCATTGGGGATACGCAGTATTTT
>-|TRBV7-2|TRBJ2-7|TRBD1
CASSSSGGVFHEQYF
TGTGCCAGCAGCTCCTCAGGGGGCGTTTTCCACGAGCAGTACTTC
>-|TRBV4-1|TRBJ2-1|TRBD2
CASSQEPRTSGRMGQFF
TGCGCCAGCAGCCAAGAACCTCGGACTAGCGGGAGGATGGGGCAGTTCTTC
>once|TRBV2|TRBJ2-7|TRBD1
CASTGTGFYEQYF
TGTGCCAGCACTGGGACAGGGTTCTACGAGCAGTACTTC
>-|TRBV27|TRBJ2-7|-
CASAQQGSDEQYF
TGTGCCAGCGCCCAACAGGGTTCCGACGAGCAGTACTTC